This TCR beta chain was obtained from a study of control samples from healthy donors and cancer patients. Some clones are missing from TCRdb's copy, which holds only in-frame ones; the method was immunoSEQ multiplex PCR. The repertoire holds approximately 150,000 clones, around 92% seen once, with roughly 3.2% in the top ten. Sequenced material: blood. The clonotype comes from a man younger than 45 in good health.

CDR3 sequence (DNA): TGTGCCAGTCAAGGGGGCGCGAGGGAAAAACTGTTTTTT. Its translation: CASQGGAREKLFF. This chain connects TRBV27 to TRBJ1-4; TRBD1 matches at 7 bases. CDR1 is MNHEY and CDR2 is SMNVEV in the germline V gene (reference sequence). The CDR3 sequence is 13 residues long. V lost 9 bases, J lost 8 bases, and 9 bases stayed unmatched.